The 10 T cell receptor beta chains presented below share a single source sample, sequenced in a study of blood T cell repertoires in COVID-19. Method: immunoSEQ multiplex PCR; TCRdb's copy keeps in-frame clones and lacks some. The sample lists around 250,000 clones; about 84% were seen once. Input material: PBMCs or T cells enriched from blood (not recorded which). Receptor source: a woman aged 50 to 60 who had recovered from COVID-19.

The chain combines TRBV7-9 with TRBJ2-7; D not resolved. With 2 bases removed from V and 2 bases from J, the gap between germline ends came to 7 bases. The CDR3 is 13 amino acids. Germline V gene lookup returns CDR1 SEHNR and CDR2 FQNEAQ (reference sequence). The CDR3 nucleotides are TGTGCCAGCAGCTTAACAGAAACCTACGAGCAGTACTTC. Protein product: CASSLTETYEQYF.

The V call is TRBV4-2, the J call TRBJ1-3, with D perhaps TRBD1 (6 bases). Germline V gene lookup returns CDR1 LGHNA and CDR2 YNFKEQ. The CDR3 loop spans 16 amino acids. The V and J ends lost 0 bases and 0 bases respectively, with 9 bases between them. CDR3 bases: TGTGCCAGCAGCCAAGATCAAGGGGGCTCTGGAAACACCATATATTTT. This sequence encodes CASSQDQGGSGNTIYF.

DNA of the CDR3: TGTGCCAGCAGTTTTTGGACAGGGGGGGTAGATCAGCCCCAGCATTTT. Its translation: CASSFWTGGVDQPQHF. The chain links TRBV28 to TRBJ1-5; 10 bases align to TRBD1. The CDR3 covers 16 residues. Looked up from germline, CDR1 is MDHEN and CDR2 is SYDVKM. J lost 5 bases, V lost 3 bases, and 7 bases had no gene match.

This chain joins TRBV5-1 and TRBJ2-7, with TRBD2 as a possible D gene (6 bases). CDR1 is SGHRS, CDR2 YFSETQ, per germline. This CDR3 contains 15 residues. V shed 2 bases and J shed 3 bases, with 15 bases lying between them. As DNA, the CDR3 is TGCGCCAGCAGCTTCGGAACGGGAGCGTACTACGAGCAGTACTTC. Translation: CASSFGTGAYYEQYF.

CDR3 coding DNA: TGTGCCAGCAGCTTGGTGGCCAGGAACACCGGGGAGCTGTTTTTT. It yields the protein CASSLVARNTGELFF. The V gene is TRBV5-6, the J gene TRBJ2-2; no clear D. The CDR3 runs to 15 residues. V was shortened by 0 bases and J by 1 base, with 7 bases between the two germline ends. In germline, CDR1 is SGHDT, CDR2 YYEEEE.

CDR3 bases: TGTGCCAGCAGCTCCTCGGGGGGGCAGGGAGAGACCCAGTACTTC. This codes for CASSSSGGQGETQYF. V is TRBV7-2 and J is TRBJ2-5; 8 bases are shared with TRBD2. The CDR3 is 15 residues long. Germline CDR1 reads SGHTA; CDR2 reads FQGNSA. Germline trimming cut 4 bases from V and 4 bases from J; bases unmatched to any gene: 8.

This clone was seen once. The rearrangement links TRBV21-1 to TRBJ1-5; the D call TRBD1 from the table was never checked on the DNA. TRBV21-1 is a pseudogene locus. CDR3 length: 14 residues. As DNA, the CDR3 is TGTGCCAGCAGCATCCCCGACAGGGATCAGCCCCAGCATTTT. Its translation is CASSIPDRDQPQHF.

The J gene is TRBJ1-1, the V gene TRBV7-9, with 9 bases fitting TRBD1. CDR3 length equals 13 residues. Germline V gene lookup returns CDR1 SEHNR and CDR2 FQNEAQ (reference sequence). V was clipped by 6 bases and J by 4 bases; unmatched bases: 3. This CDR3 reads CASSWDRVTEAFF. The CDR3 DNA reads as TGTGCCAGCAGTTGGGACAGGGTCACTGAAGCTTTCTTT.

The chain uses TRBV5-4 and TRBJ2-6, with no clear D. The germline V gene encodes CDR1 SGHNT and CDR2 YYREEE (reference sequence). The CDR3 has 16 amino acids. V lost 3 bases, J lost 4 bases, and 14 bases lay in between. The CDR3 loop is CASSSLMREGANVLTF. For the CDR3, the DNA is TGTGCCAGCAGCTCCTTAATGAGAGAGGGGGCCAACGTCCTGACTTTC.

V gene TRBV11-2 combines with J gene TRBJ2-7; 7 nucleotides align to TRBD1. Germline CDR1 reads SGHAT; CDR2 reads FQNNGV. J gave up 1 base and V 2 bases, and 5 bases lay outside the gene matches. CDR3 size: 15 residues. CDR3 in DNA: TGTGCCAGCAGCTTATTAAGGGGGCTTTCCTACGAGCAGTACTTC. Encoded protein: CASSLLRGLSYEQYF.